This T cell receptor (beta chain) was found in a study of blood T cell repertoires in COVID-19. Across the whole study: The origin of the acute and convalescent COVID-19 samples was the United States, Italy and Spain. T cells, B-cell-depleted T cells, or PBMCs supplied cDNA or gDNA.

Generated by immunoSEQ multiplex PCR, the TCRdb table keeps only in-frame clones and is missing some. The profile shows approximately 390,000 clones, about 87% of them singletons. CDR3 length: 13 residues. The germline CDR1 and CDR2 sequences are SGHDN and FVKESK. The V segment lost 4 bases and the J segment 6 bases; nucleotides outside the gene matches: 5. Those enrolled, adults aged 18 to 89 years, came from around 24 US areas. Categorization into cohorts depended on clinical history that participants reported. The sequence was collected from a woman aged 45 to 65 who had recovered from COVID-19. What was sequenced was PBMCs or T cells enriched from blood (not recorded which). The chain couples TRBV14 to TRBJ1-1; 7 bases match TRBD1. The CDR3 bases are TGTGCCAGCAGCCGAGACAGGGTCTCTGAAGCTTTCTTT. Translating gives CASSRDRVSEAFF.